Each of the 25 T cell receptor beta chains below was sequenced from the same sample in a study of T cell changes during pregnancy in multiple sclerosis (dated by TCRdb to the late 2010s). The library came from the immunoSEQ multiplex PCR assay. The table comes from immuneACCESS by way of TCRdb, which keeps in-frame sequences with V and J called. Part of the clones is missing from these tables; in studies checked, under half for an unresolved V gene and the rest for unknown reasons. In this sample the table shows 80,000 to 130,000 clones, more than 80% of which occur a single time. Of the sample, 0.95% to 1.5% falls within the top ten clones. The sequencing here drew on peripheral blood, taken in the second trimester of pregnancy. The origin of the receptors is a female donor with multiple sclerosis, enrolled in a pregnancy study.

V is TRBV7-7 and J is TRBJ1-3, with 7 positions matching TRBD1. This CDR3 region has 15 residues. With V trimmed by 5 bases and J by 1 base, 5 bases remained unmatched. CDR1 and CDR2 from the germline V gene are SSHAT and FNYEAQ (reference sequence). CDR3 DNA sequence: TGTGCCAGCAGCCTAGACAGGGCGTCTGGAAACACCATATATTTT. It encodes CASSLDRASGNTIYF.

The rearrangement joins TRBV13 to TRBJ2-3; perhaps TRBD2 as D (5 bases). V shed 4 bases and J shed 1 base, with 9 bases lying between them. The CDR3 totals 14 residues. CDR1 and CDR2 from the germline V gene are PRHDT and FYEKMQ (reference sequence). The CDR3: CASSYAGGTDTQYF. Here the CDR3 DNA reads TGTGCCAGCAGCTATGCGGGCGGCACAGATACGCAGTATTTT.

The chain couples TRBV5-1 to TRBJ1-2; possibly TRBD1 for D (6 bases). Germline CDR1 and CDR2: SGHRS and YFSETQ. V gave up 0 bases and J gave up 3 bases, with 9 bases separating them. The CDR3 covers 14 residues. CDR3 bases: TGCGCCAGCAGCTTGGACAGGGCGGACTATGGCTACACCTTC. Its protein product is CASSLDRADYGYTF.

This clone was seen only a few times. The V and J genes are TRBV30 and TRBJ1-5; 9 bases line up with TRBD1. Germline loops: CDR1 GTSNPN, CDR2 SVGIG (reference sequence). J gave up 5 bases and V 0 bases, and 5 bases lay outside the gene matches. The CDR3 is 15 amino acids. CDR3 residues: CAWSVSGTGYQPQHF. The CDR3 DNA follows: TGTGCCTGGAGTGTCTCCGGGACAGGGTATCAGCCCCAGCATTTT.

The chain has TRBV5-4 and TRBJ1-2; D is uncertain. Germline V gene lookup returns CDR1 SGHNT and CDR2 YYREEE (reference sequence). The CDR3 contains 13 residues. Trimming cost V 1 base and J 2 bases, with 6 bases left between them. Written as DNA, the CDR3 is TGTGCCAGCAGCTTGACAGACAACTATGGCTACACCTTC. Protein sequence: CASSLTDNYGYTF.

The chain is built from TRBV28 and TRBJ1-2; D is possibly TRBD1 (5 bases). CDR3 size: 15 residues. The V gene lost 6 bases and the J gene lost 1 base, with 15 bases spanning the gap. Germline V CDR1 and CDR2: MDHEN, SYDVKM. The CDR3 sequence: CASSPDSLGNYGYTF. CDR3 DNA: TGTGCCAGCAGCCCAGACAGTTTAGGTAACTATGGCTACACCTTC.

V is TRBV2 and J is TRBJ2-5, with 8 bases matching TRBD1. Unmatched junction bases numbered 7, after V lost 6 bases and J lost 4 bases. Germline V lookup: CDR1 SNHLY, CDR2 FYNNEI. CDR3 length equals 14 residues. Here the CDR3 reads CASRDRGAGETQYF. The CDR3 region has the DNA TGTGCCAGCAGAGACAGGGGCGCCGGAGAGACCCAGTACTTC. The entire variable domain, with the rest obtained from reference TRBV2 and TRBJ2-5, is as follows: EPEVTQTPSHQVTQMGQEVILRCVPISNHLYFYWYRQILGQKVEFLVSFYNNEISEKSEIFDDQFSVERPDGSNFTLKIRSTKLEDSAMYFCASRDRGAGETQYFGPGTRLLVL.

The rearrangement links TRBV7-9 to TRBJ2-3; the D gene is possibly TRBD1 (6 bases). Germline V CDR1 and CDR2: SEHNR, FQNEAQ (reference sequence). CDR3 size: 15 residues. Trimming stripped 7 bases from V and 0 bases from J, with 14 bases between. The CDR3 region is CASTQRDTSTDTQYF. The DNA of the CDR3 is TGTGCCAGCACCCAAAGGGACACTAGCACAGATACGCAGTATTTT.

The rearrangement uses TRBV7-2 and TRBJ2-7; TRBD2 matches 7 bases. The V segment lost 1 base and the J segment 0 bases; nucleotides outside the gene matches: 3. CDR1 and CDR2 (germline): SGHTA, FQGNSA. The CDR3 extends over 15 amino acids. CDR3: CASSLDAGVSYEQYF. The CDR3 nucleotides are TGTGCCAGCAGCTTAGATGCGGGAGTCTCCTACGAGCAGTACTTC.

This clone has a handful of counts. Other DNA sequences in this specimen translate into the identical CDR3. The chain combines TRBV2 with TRBJ2-7, with TRBD1 identical over 11 bases. Per the germline V gene, CDR1 is SNHLY and CDR2 is FYNNEI. The CDR3 runs 14 residues. V gave up 6 bases and J gave up 9 bases; unmatched junction bases: 10. The CDR3 DNA is TGTGCCAGCAGCCGTTCCGGGACAGGGGGACGGCAGTACTTC. Translating gives CASSRSGTGGRQYF. The full variable domain, with the rest looked up from reference TRBV2 and TRBJ2-7, is EPEVTQTPSHQVTQMGQEVILRCVPISNHLYFYWYRQILGQKVEFLVSFYNNEISEKSEIFDDQFSVERPDGSNFTLKIRSTKLEDSAMYFCASSRSGTGGRQYFGPGTRLTVT.

This chain joins TRBV2 and TRBJ2-3, with D perhaps TRBD2 (5 bases). Germline V gives CDR1 SNHLY, CDR2 FYNNEI. The length of the CDR3 is 13 residues. The germline V and J ends were trimmed by 6 bases and 4 bases, with 11 bases remaining between them. CDR3 protein: CASRGSGPDTQYF. The DNA for the CDR3 is TGTGCCAGCAGAGGAAGCGGTCCAGATACGCAGTATTTT.

This sequence joins TRBV19 and TRBJ1-2; 7 positions match TRBD1. Germline V lookup: CDR1 LNHDA, CDR2 SQIVND (reference sequence). The CDR3 loop spans 13 amino acids. Trimming cost V 6 bases and J 4 bases; bases outside gene matches: 5. CDR3 nucleotide sequence: TGTGCCAGTAGCCCGACAGGGACCTATGGCTACACCTTC. Translation: CASSPTGTYGYTF.

J is TRBJ1-4 and V is TRBV27; tentative D call: TRBD1 (6 bases). The CDR3 spans 14 residues. The germline V and J ends were trimmed by 5 bases and 8 bases, with 15 bases remaining between them. Germline CDR1 is MNHEY and CDR2 is SMNVEV (reference sequence). CDR3 amino acids: CASSPTGGPEKLFF. CDR3 in DNA: TGTGCCAGCAGTCCGACAGGTGGCCCCGAAAAACTGTTTTTT.

DNA for the CDR3: TGCAGCGCCATCGTAGCGGGAGATAGAGAGCAGTACTTC. It translates to CSAIVAGDREQYF. V gene TRBV29-1 combines with J gene TRBJ2-7; 9 bases agree with TRBD2. The germline V gene has CDR1 SQVTM and CDR2 ANQGSEA. The CDR3 totals 13 residues. V shed 7 bases, J shed 7 bases, and the junction held 11 bases outside the gene matches.

The chain recombines TRBV7-2 with TRBJ2-3, with TRBD2 matching 12 bases. The CDR3 is 16 amino acids. The V gene end was trimmed by 2 bases and the J gene end by 2 bases; junction bases not matched to a gene: 2. Germline V gene data show CDR1 as SGHTA and CDR2 as FQGNSA. The CDR3 sequence: CASSLLAGGNTDTQYF. The CDR3 region has the DNA TGTGCCAGCAGCTTACTAGCGGGGGGGAACACAGATACGCAGTATTTT. The whole variable domain, remainder taken from reference TRBV7-2 and TRBJ2-3, is GAGVSQSPSNKVTEKGKDVELRCDPISGHTALYWYRQSLGQGLEFLIYFQGNSAPDKSGLPSDRFSAERTGGSVSTLTIQRTQQEDSAVYLCASSLLAGGNTDTQYFGPGTRLTVL.

This chain connects TRBV10-1 to TRBJ2-2; the match to TRBD2 covers 8 bases. The germline CDR1 and CDR2 sequences are WNHNN and SYGVQD (reference sequence). The CDR3 spans 14 residues. The V segment lost 6 bases and the J segment 3 bases; nucleotides outside the gene matches: 3. CDR3 sequence (DNA): TGCGCCAGCAGGGCAGCGGGAGACACCGGGGAGCTGTTTTTT. Its protein is CASRAAGDTGELFF.

The chain uses TRBV7-3 and TRBJ1-2; no definite D call. Germline assignment: CDR1 SGHTA and CDR2 FQGTGA. Trimming stripped 1 base from V and 2 bases from J, with 11 bases between. The CDR3 contains 15 residues. The CDR3 loop is CASSLSSTENYGYTF. The CDR3 nucleotides are TGTGCCAGCAGCTTAAGCTCAACAGAGAACTATGGCTACACCTTC.

The chain couples TRBV9 to TRBJ1-4; D is uncertain. Germline loops: CDR1 SGDLS, CDR2 YYNGEE. The V end lost 4 bases, the J end lost 7 bases, and 17 bases lay between the germline ends. The CDR3 is made up of 15 amino acids. CDR3 region: CASSPGLLSGEKLFF. The CDR3 nucleotides read TGTGCCAGCAGCCCCGGACTTCTTAGTGGTGAAAAACTGTTTTTT. The full variable domain, in which reference TRBV9 and TRBJ1-4 provide the parts outside the CDR3, is DSGVTQTPKHLITATGQRVTLRCSPRSGDLSVYWYQQSLDQGLQFLIQYYNGEERAKGNILERFSAQQFPDLHSELNLSSLELGDSALYFCASSPGLLSGEKLFFGSGTQLSVL.

The V call is TRBV27, the J call TRBJ1-2; D perhaps matches TRBD1 (5 bases). V was shortened by 0 bases and J by 6 bases, with 11 bases between the two germline ends. In germline, CDR1 is MNHEY, CDR2 SMNVEV (reference sequence). The CDR3 is 14 amino acids. The CDR3 bases are TGTGCCAGCAGTTTATCAGGGGAGGACGATGGCTACACCTTC. Protein: CASSLSGEDDGYTF.

The chain combines TRBV15 with TRBJ2-5; D is perhaps TRBD2 (5 bases). Germline loops: CDR1 LNHNV, CDR2 YYDKDF (reference sequence). The CDR3 is 14 amino acids. V lost 6 bases and J lost 0, with 11 bases in between. The CDR3 bases are TGTGCCACCAGTATGGACTGGTACCAAGAGACCCAGTACTTC. It yields the protein CATSMDWYQETQYF.

A word on this clone: Other DNA sequences within the sample encode an identical CDR3. V gene TRBV9 combines with J gene TRBJ2-5; 10 nucleotides align to TRBD2. The V gene's germline CDR1 is SGDLS and CDR2 YYNGEE. The CDR3 totals 15 residues. V shed 0 bases and J 4 bases; nucleotides not matched to a gene: 3. CDR3 coding DNA: TGTGCCAGCAGCGTAGGACTAGCGGGTGGAGAGACCCAGTACTTC. As protein: CASSVGLAGGETQYF.

The chain joins TRBV5-4 to TRBJ2-2; 9 bases match TRBD1. The germline CDR1 and CDR2 sequences are SGHNT and YYREEE (reference sequence). The CDR3 consists of 16 residues. With 4 bases clipped from V and 5 bases from J, the junction kept 9 bases outside the gene matches. The CDR3 DNA reads as TGTGCCAGCAGCATAAAAGGACAGGGGCGGACCGGGGAGCTGTTTTTT. Protein: CASSIKGQGRTGELFF.

The J gene is TRBJ1-6, the V gene TRBV19; D is perhaps TRBD1 (5 bases). Trimming removed 7 bases at V and 9 bases at J, with 13 bases between. Germline V gene sequence: CDR1 LNHDA, CDR2 SQIVND (reference sequence). The CDR3 contains 13 residues. CDR3 sequence (DNA): TGTGCCAGTACCCCGGGGGTTGCTTCACCCCTCCACTTT. Translation gives CASTPGVASPLHF.

Comment on this clone: The junction differs from germline at one of its ends, possibly a read error. The chain links TRBV29-1 to TRBJ2-1, with 11 bases that match TRBD2. Germline V gives CDR1 SQVTM, CDR2 ANQGSEA. The CDR3 is 12 residues long. This CDR3 is CSVFLSGGAGIF. Here the CDR3 DNA reads TGCAGCGTGTTCCTTAGCGGGGGGGCGGGGATCTTC.

The chain combines TRBV9 with TRBJ1-2, with TRBD1 identical over 11 bases. The CDR3 has 16 residues. With 4 bases clipped from V and 8 bases from J, the junction kept 13 bases outside the gene matches. Germline CDR1 and CDR2: SGDLS and YYNGEE. CDR3 sequence reads: CASSLGVGQGGGGYTF. The CDR3 DNA reads TGTGCCAGCAGCCTGGGTGTGGGACAGGGGGGCGGAGGCTACACCTTC.